This is a list of T cell receptor beta chains from one sample in a study of T cell responses to AZD1222 COVID-19 vaccine. Generated by immunoSEQ multiplex PCR, the TCRdb table keeps only in-frame clones and is missing some. The sample includes about 130,000 clones, just over 90% seen only once; the top ten take 0.9% to 1.2%. The input for sequencing was peripheral blood, taken 28 days after the second AZD1222 dose. Every receptor here comes from an adult who received the AZD1222 COVID-19 vaccine. Both conserved end residues are part of each CDR3. The order of the fields is J gene, D gene, V gene, clone size, CDR3 DNA, CDR3 protein. D genes are given only for firm matches. Only part of the rows carry a size: once, few, many, or a class if the clone is expanded.

>TRBJ1-2|-|TRBV18|-
TGTGCCAGCTCACCCTTCCCAGGGGACTATGGCTACACCTTC
CASSPFPGDYGYTF
>TRBJ2-1|-|TRBV7-5|-
TGTGCCAGAAGCTGGGAAAGAAGTGAGCAGTTCTTC
CARSWERSEQFF
>TRBJ1-3|-|TRBV28|-
TGTGCCAGCAGTCTACTACAGGGAGGTGGAAACACCATATATTTT
CASSLLQGGGNTIYF
>TRBJ2-7|TRBD2|TRBV13|-
TGTGCCAGCAGCTCCCCGACTAGCGGGAGGACCGAGCAGTACTTC
CASSSPTSGRTEQYF
>TRBJ1-5|TRBD1|TRBV6-5|-
TGTGCCAGCAGACCCTCCGGACAGGGTAAGTCCCAGCATTTT
CASRPSGQGKSQHF
>TRBJ1-2|-|TRBV29-1|-
TGCAGCGTTGGTCCGGCGATCAGCTATGGCTACACTTTC
CSVGPAISYGYTF
>TRBJ2-2|-|TRBV5-8|-
TGTGCCAGCAGCTTGCCGGGGGCGAACACCGGGGAGCTGTTTTTT
CASSLPGANTGELFF
>TRBJ2-4|TRBD2|TRBV2|once
TGTGCCAGCAGTGAAAAACTAGCGGGGTTGTACTTC
CASSEKLAGLYF
>TRBJ2-7|-|TRBV10-3|medium-sized
TGTGCCATCAGTGATGACGGGGGGCCGTACGAGCAGTACTTC
CAISDDGGPYEQYF
>TRBJ1-1|TRBD1|TRBV29-1|-
TGCAGCGGTGGGGGACAGATGAACACTGAAGCTTTCTTT
CSGGGQMNTEAFF
>TRBJ2-2|TRBD2|TRBV7-3|-
TGTGCCAGCAGCCCAGGTTTTGGTAGCGGGAGGACCATGAACACCGGGGAGCTGTTTTTT
CASSPGFGSGRTMNTGELFF
>TRBJ2-7|-|TRBV5-4|-
TGTGCCACCTCCCTCGTAGGGTTCTACGAGCAGTACTTC
CATSLVGFYEQYF
>TRBJ2-5|TRBD2|TRBV24-1|-
TGTGCCACCAGTGATTCCCGGACTAGGGTAGAGACCCAGTACTTC
CATSDSRTRVETQYF
>TRBJ1-1|TRBD1|TRBV19|-
TGTGCCAGTAGTCAGATCTCGACAGGGCGGTCGACTGAAGCTTTCTTT
CASSQISTGRSTEAFF
>TRBJ2-1|-|TRBV30|-
TGTGCCTTCCAGGACGGAGTCTTCTCCTACAATGAGCAGTTCTTC
CAFQDGVFSYNEQFF
>TRBJ2-3|-|TRBV14|few
TGTGCCAGCAGCCTCTTAGCCCCAGATACGCAGTATTTT
CASSLLAPDTQYF
>TRBJ2-1|-|TRBV19|medium-sized
TGTGCCAGTAGTAGTACAGCAGAAACCTACAATGAGCAGTTCTTC
CASSSTAETYNEQFF
>TRBJ1-4|TRBD1|TRBV29-1|-
TGCAGCGTCGGAACCGGGACAGGGAATGAAAAACTGTTTTTT
CSVGTGTGNEKLFF
>TRBJ1-1|-|TRBV29-1|-
TGCAGCGGAGCCATAGAGACTGAAGCTTTCTTT
CSGAIETEAFF
>TRBJ2-1|-|TRBV5-4|once
TGTGCCAGCAGCTTCCGGGGACTTCGGGGGGAGCAGTTCTTC
CASSFRGLRGEQFF
>TRBJ1-2|-|TRBV10-3|-
TGTGCCATCGGTCGTGGAGGGACGGTGCAGAACTATGGCTACACCTTC
CAIGRGGTVQNYGYTF
>TRBJ1-2|-|TRBV2|-
TGTGCCAGCAAGGCAGGGAACTATGGCTACACCTTC
CASKAGNYGYTF
>TRBJ1-3|-|TRBV5-6|-
TGTGCCAGGAGGAAGAGGGCGTCTGGAAACACCATATATTTT
CARRKRASGNTIYF
>TRBJ1-1|TRBD1|TRBV11-2|-
TGTGCCAGCTCGGGACAGGGAGGCATGAACACTGAAGCTTTCTTT
CASSGQGGMNTEAFF
>TRBJ1-3|-|TRBV5-8|-
TGTGCCAGCAGCGTAGTCCTCGGGGAGCTCGATTGGGGAAACACCATATATTTT
CASSVVLGELDWGNTIYF
>TRBJ2-7|TRBD2|TRBV18|-
TGTGCCAGCTCACCAGCTAGCGGGAGAACCTACGAGCAGTACTTC
CASSPASGRTYEQYF
>TRBJ1-4|-|TRBV28|-
TGTGCCAGCAGCAGGGGAATTAATGAAAAACTGTTTTTT
CASSRGINEKLFF
>TRBJ2-2|TRBD1|TRBV5-4|-
TGTGCCAGCAGCTACAGGGGCTCCGGGGAGCTGTTTTTT
CASSYRGSGELFF
>TRBJ1-5|-|TRBV11-2|-
TGTGCCAGCAGCAATTTAGGGCAGCCCCAGCATTTT
CASSNLGQPQHF
>TRBJ1-2|-|TRBV7-9|-
TGTGCCAGCAGCTTAGTCGGCCAAGCGGGCTACACCTTC
CASSLVGQAGYTF
>TRBJ2-7|TRBD1|TRBV15|-
TGTGCCACCAGCAGAGACCTCCCGGGACAGGGGTACGAGCAGTACTTC
CATSRDLPGQGYEQYF